These 30 T cell receptor beta chains came from one sample sequenced in a study of blood T cell repertoires in COVID-19. Libraries were prepared by immunoSEQ multiplex PCR; TCRdb keeps only in-frame clonotypes and omits some of them. Counted here are some 180,000 clones, about 80% occurring once; the ten biggest clones make up approximately 15%. The sample was PBMCs or T cells enriched from blood (not recorded which). The receptors stem from a man in his 60s who had been exposed to COVID-19.

A single count supports this clone. The chain uses TRBV30 and TRBJ2-3; 9 bases match TRBD2. Germline V gene lookup returns CDR1 GTSNPN and CDR2 SVGIG (reference sequence). The CDR3 contains 15 residues. V lost 1 base and J lost 10; bases outside the gene matches: 12. For the CDR3, the DNA is TGTGCCTGGAGTGCGACAGGTGGCGGGAGGGCTCCGCAGTATTTT. Protein product: CAWSATGGGRAPQYF.

This chain connects TRBV9 to TRBJ2-7, with D maybe TRBD1 (5 bases). Germline V gene sequence: CDR1 SGDLS, CDR2 YYNGEE. This CDR3 has 15 residues. V lost 0 bases, J lost 0 bases, and 10 bases lay in between. CDR3 amino acids: CASSVATGTSYEQYF. The DNA of the CDR3 is TGTGCCAGCAGCGTAGCTACAGGAACCTCCTACGAGCAGTACTTC.

The chain employs TRBV6-2 or TRBV6-3 and TRBJ2-3, with no clear D. This CDR3 contains 12 residues. V gave up 5 bases and J gave up 3 bases, with 6 bases separating them. Germline CDR1 and CDR2: MNHEY and SVGEGT. CDR3 sequence: CASSDITDTQYF. CDR3 bases: TGTGCCAGCAGTGACATAACAGATACGCAGTATTTT.

A few counts support this clone. The chain combines TRBV10-2 with TRBJ2-5; D is uncertain. This CDR3 has 11 residues. Germline V gives CDR1 WSHSY, CDR2 SAAADI. V was shortened by 4 bases and J by 2 bases, with 2 bases between the two germline ends. This CDR3 is CASSAQETQYF. CDR3 sequence (DNA): TGCGCCAGCAGTGCTCAAGAGACCCAGTACTTC.

The chain is built from TRBV19 and TRBJ2-1; D is ambiguous. This CDR3 spans 14 amino acids. Trimming cost V 3 bases and J 5 bases, with 11 bases left between them. Germline V gene sequence: CDR1 LNHDA, CDR2 SQIVND (reference sequence). The CDR3 here is CASSIRSLNNEQFF. The CDR3 DNA reads as TGTGCCAGTAGTATTCGGTCCTTGAACAATGAGCAGTTCTTC.

The chain links TRBV11-2 to TRBJ1-2; D call uncertain. The CDR3 consists of 13 residues. The V gene's germline CDR1 is SGHAT and CDR2 FQNNGV. Trimming took off 5 bases at V and 8 bases at J, with 15 bases between the two ends. The CDR3 sequence is CASSPMRSGGYTF. CDR3 nucleotide sequence: TGTGCCAGCAGCCCCATGAGGTCCGGCGGCTACACCTTC. The full variable domain, rest sourced from reference TRBV11-2 and TRBJ1-2, is EAGVAQSPRYKIIEKRQSVAFWCNPISGHATLYWYQQILGQGPKLLIQFQNNGVVDDSQLPKDRFSAERLKGVDSTLKIQPAKLEDSAVYLCASSPMRSGGYTFGSGTRLTVV.

The V gene is TRBV19, the J gene TRBJ2-7, with D possibly matching TRBD1 (5 bases). V lost 3 bases to trimming and J lost 4 bases, with 10 bases between them. Germline V gene sequence: CDR1 LNHDA, CDR2 SQIVND (reference sequence). The length of the CDR3 is 13 residues. DNA for the CDR3: TGTGCCAGTAGTATTTATGACAGTTACGAGCAGTACTTC. This codes for CASSIYDSYEQYF.

This chain links TRBV5-1 with TRBJ2-5, with TRBD2 matching 9 bases. This CDR3 is 17 amino acids long. V trimming: 0 bases; J trimming: 1 base; junction bases outside the gene matches: 7. CDR1 is SGHRS, CDR2 YFSETQ, per germline. This chain's CDR3 is CASSLAGGGGAQETQYF. In DNA, the CDR3 is TGCGCCAGCAGCTTGGCCGGAGGCGGGGGGGCCCAAGAGACCCAGTACTTC.

The genes are TRBV5-1 and TRBJ2-1; D ambiguous. The CDR3 spans 17 residues. Trimming left V 4 bases short and J 6 bases short, with 23 bases between. In germline, CDR1 is SGHRS, CDR2 YFSETQ. The DNA of the CDR3 is TGCGCCAGCAGCACACTCGGCGGTCGGGTCGTCATCAATGAGCAGTTCTTC. It yields the protein CASSTLGGRVVINEQFF.

The chain has TRBV6-5 and TRBJ1-3; no clear D. Trimming left V 5 bases short and J 4 bases short, with 15 bases between. The CDR3 covers 15 residues. Per germline, CDR1 MNHEY and CDR2 SVGAGI. The chain's CDR3 is CASSPLTVGGNTIYF. The CDR3 DNA is TGTGCCAGCAGTCCTCTGACTGTCGGCGGAAACACCATATATTTT.

This clone was counted only a few times. The rearrangement joins TRBV21-1 to TRBJ1-6; the table's TRBD1 call for D was not verified on the DNA. TRBV21-1 is a pseudogene. The CDR3 is made up of 15 amino acids. CDR3 sequence: CASSKPDREGSPLHF. For the CDR3, the DNA is TGTGCCAGCAGCAAACCGGACAGGGAGGGTTCACCCCTCCACTTT.

The chain recombines TRBV5-6 with TRBJ1-5; no definite D call. The germline CDR1 and CDR2 sequences are SGHDT and YYEEEE. V dropped 0 bases and J dropped 5 bases, with 15 bases sitting between them. The CDR3 extends over 16 amino acids. The CDR3, as DNA: TGTGCCAGCAGCTTGGGACCAGGAAATAGGCATCAGCCCCAGCATTTT. Translating it yields CASSLGPGNRHQPQHF.

The genes are TRBV29-1 and TRBJ2-5; possibly TRBD1 for D (6 bases). The V end lost 4 bases, the J end lost 2 bases, and 8 bases lay between the germline ends. CDR1 SQVTM and CDR2 ANQGSEA come from the germline V gene. CDR3 length: 12 amino acids. This CDR3 is CSVARGQETQYF. CDR3 sequence (DNA): TGCAGCGTTGCGAGGGGGCAAGAGACCCAGTACTTC. Based on the CDR3 plus reference TRBV29-1 and TRBJ2-5, the full variable domain is SAVISQKPSRDICQRGTSLTIQCQVDSQVTMMFWYRQQPGQSLTLIATANQGSEATYESGFVIDKFPISRPNLTFSTLTVSNMSPEDSSIYLCSVARGQETQYFGPGTRLLVL.

V and J are TRBV9 and TRBJ1-5; no clear D gene. Deletions cut 0 bases from V and 6 bases from J, with 10 bases between. CDR1 and CDR2 from the germline V gene are SGDLS and YYNGEE. This CDR3 is built from 14 residues. The CDR3 DNA is TGTGCCAGCAGCGTAGGTTTCGGGGTTCAGCCCCAGCATTTT. This encodes CASSVGFGVQPQHF.

The chain joins TRBV5-1 to TRBJ1-2, with a weak D call TRBD1 (5 bases). Germline assignment: CDR1 SGHRS and CDR2 YFSETQ. The V gene lost 4 bases and the J gene lost 0 bases, with 13 bases spanning the gap. There are 15 residues in the CDR3. CDR3 sequence (DNA): TGCGCCAGCAGCCCGAGCGGGGGGGCTAACTATGGCTACACCTTC. It translates to CASSPSGGANYGYTF.

The rearrangement uses TRBV7-3 and TRBJ2-5; 12 bases match TRBD2. CDR1 and CDR2 (germline): SGHTA, FQGTGA. V gave up 0 bases and J gave up 13 bases; unmatched junction bases: 6. The length of the CDR3 is 14 residues. CDR3 sequence reads: CASSLTTASGRVYF. CDR3 nucleotide sequence: TGTGCCAGCAGCTTAACGACCGCTAGCGGGAGGGTGTACTTC.

The V call is TRBV7-2, the J call TRBJ1-2; maybe TRBD1 (6 bases). The CDR3 runs to 12 residues. The ends were cut back, 3 bases at V and 8 bases at J, with 10 bases in the middle. The germline V gene encodes CDR1 SGHTA and CDR2 FQGNSA. The CDR3 bases are TGTGCCAGCAGCTTCGTTACAGGGGGCTACACCTTC. This translates into CASSFVTGGYTF.

The J gene is TRBJ2-2, the V gene TRBV19; 10 bases map to TRBD2. Germline V gene sequence: CDR1 LNHDA, CDR2 SQIVND (reference sequence). The CDR3 runs to 16 residues. Trimming removed 3 bases from V and 4 bases from J; junction bases left unmatched: 5. The CDR3 DNA is TGTGCCAGTAGTATCAGCGGGAGGGCGGGCACCGGGGAGCTGTTTTTT. As protein: CASSISGRAGTGELFF. Combining the CDR3 with reference TRBV19 and TRBJ2-2 gives the whole variable domain DGGITQSPKYLFRKEGQNVTLSCEQNLNHDAMYWYRQDPGQGLRLIYYSQIVNDFQKGDIAEGYSVSREKKESFPLTVTSAQKNPTAFYLCASSISGRAGTGELFFGEGSRLTVL.

V is TRBV19 and J is TRBJ2-3, with 8 bases fitting TRBD2. V gave up 5 bases and J gave up 2 bases; unmatched junction bases: 6. The CDR3 length is 15 residues. Germline assignment: CDR1 LNHDA and CDR2 SQIVND (reference sequence). The CDR3 protein is CASSVTSASTDTQYF. For the CDR3, the DNA is TGTGCCAGTAGTGTGACTAGCGCTTCCACAGATACGCAGTATTTT.

This chain connects TRBV5-4 to TRBJ1-2; TRBD1 agrees at 10 bases. Germline V gene lookup returns CDR1 SGHNT and CDR2 YYREEE (reference sequence). V was pared by 4 bases and J by 4 bases, with 1 base of the junction left unmatched. The CDR3 has 13 residues. The CDR3 protein is CASSRTGGYGYTF. The DNA for the CDR3 is TGTGCCAGCAGCCGGACAGGGGGCTATGGCTACACCTTC.

This clone was counted a single time. The V gene is TRBV9, the J gene TRBJ2-1; TRBD1 might be the D (5 bases). Germline CDR1 and CDR2: SGDLS and YYNGEE. Trimming removed 0 bases from V and 7 bases from J, with 11 bases in between. The CDR3 runs to 14 residues. The CDR3 DNA reads as TGTGCCAGCAGCGTAGCAGGGATTGGAAATGAGCAGTTCTTC. It codes for CASSVAGIGNEQFF.

The rearrangement joins TRBV6-2 or TRBV6-3 to TRBJ1-2; 8 bases line up with TRBD1. Germline lookup yields CDR1 MNHEY and CDR2 SVGEGT. This CDR3 region has 17 residues. The ends lost 4 bases at V and 6 bases at J; junction bases unmatched: 16. DNA of the CDR3: TGTGCCAGCAGTTCGCTAAATGACAGGGGTGGAAAGAATGGCTACACCTTC. This codes for CASSSLNDRGGKNGYTF.

This clone was found once. The chain recombines TRBV7-6 with TRBJ2-5; D may be TRBD2 (5 bases). Germline lookup yields CDR1 SGHVS and CDR2 FNYEAQ. The CDR3 runs to 15 residues. The V gene lost 3 bases and the J gene lost 5 bases, with 16 bases spanning the gap. CDR3 in amino acids: CASSLVDSNRETQYF. The CDR3 bases are TGTGCCAGCAGCTTGGTGGACTCCAACCGGGAGACCCAGTACTTC.

This chain joins TRBV27 and TRBJ2-2; TRBD1 matches at 7 bases. This CDR3 has 17 residues. Germline V gives CDR1 MNHEY, CDR2 SMNVEV (reference sequence). Trimming cost V 6 bases and J 5 bases; bases outside gene matches: 15. The CDR3 here is CASSVETGQAWTGELFF. The CDR3 bases are TGTGCCAGCAGCGTCGAGACAGGGCAGGCATGGACCGGGGAGCTGTTTTTT.

This clone was recorded a few times. J is TRBJ2-1 and V is TRBV3-1 (or the pseudogene TRBV3-2); 7 nucleotides agree with TRBD2. This CDR3 is 16 amino acids long. The germline CDR1 and CDR2 sequences are LGHDT and YNNKEL (reference sequence). J gave up 4 bases and V 0 bases, and 6 bases lay outside the gene matches. CDR3 bases: TGTGCCAGCAGCCAAGATTTGACTAGCTCTTACAATGAGCAGTTCTTC. This encodes CASSQDLTSSYNEQFF.

CDR3 region: CAWSDSPLWAGGNTGELFF. CDR3 DNA: TGTGCCTGGAGTGATTCCCCTCTCTGGGCGGGAGGGAACACCGGGGAGCTGTTTTTT. This rearrangement joins TRBV30 to TRBJ2-2; 8 positions agree with TRBD2. Germline CDR1 reads GTSNPN; CDR2 reads SVGIG (reference sequence). Losses at the gene ends were 1 base for V and 1 base for J; bases not matched to a gene: 14. CDR3 length: 19 residues.

This rearrangement joins TRBV28 to TRBJ2-4; 10 bases map to TRBD1. Germline loops: CDR1 MDHEN, CDR2 SYDVKM. The CDR3 has 17 amino acids. V lost 4 bases and J lost 10; bases outside the gene matches: 16. DNA for the CDR3: TGTGCCAGCAGTTCAACCTCCGGGACAGGGGTCTTAGGGATTCAGTACTTC. Translating it yields CASSSTSGTGVLGIQYF.

The J gene is TRBJ1-5, the V gene TRBV5-4; 9 nucleotides match TRBD1. CDR1 is SGHNT, CDR2 YYREEE, per germline (reference sequence). The ends lost 4 bases at V and 4 bases at J; junction bases unmatched: 18. The CDR3 totals 19 residues. CDR3 sequence: CASSAKTGTGIFGNQPQHF. The CDR3 coding sequence is TGTGCCAGCAGCGCCAAAACCGGGACAGGGATCTTTGGTAATCAGCCCCAGCATTTT.

The J gene is TRBJ1-5, the V gene TRBV28; D call uncertain. There are 12 residues in the CDR3. V was clipped by 6 bases and J by 5 bases, with 8 bases between them. Looked up from germline, CDR1 is MDHEN and CDR2 is SYDVKM. CDR3 amino acids: CASSPPDQPQHF. The CDR3 nucleotides are TGTGCCAGCAGCCCTCCCGATCAGCCCCAGCATTTT.

The rearrangement uses TRBV28 and TRBJ1-4; D is perhaps TRBD1 (5 bases). Germline CDR1 and CDR2: MDHEN and SYDVKM. The CDR3 has 14 amino acids. Trimming took off 8 bases at V and 1 base at J, with 11 bases between the two ends. CDR3 protein: CASQLGGTNEKLFF. CDR3 sequence (DNA): TGTGCCAGCCAACTCGGGGGAACTAATGAAAAACTGTTTTTT.